This TCR beta chain was documented in a study of T cells after yellow fever vaccination. The study's findings and limits: Clonotype sharing between CD4 and CD8 compartments was small. It was the secondary response that reached its peak faster, day 5 versus 15, but it was weaker.

This CDR3 has 10 amino acids. Germline V lookup: CDR1 SQVTM, CDR2 ANQGSEA. The V and J ends lost 4 bases and 8 bases respectively, with 6 bases between them. Concerning this clonotype itself: What it recognizes is unknown.

TCRdb recomputed calls from the 5' RACE reads with MiXCR, one row per CDR3 protein. The profile shows a few hundred thousand distinct CDR3 sequences, about a sixth of them singletons. Sequencing was performed on PBMCs, taken around 5 days after the first yellow fever vaccination. The receptor was isolated from a man aged 18 to 29 who received the YFV17D yellow fever vaccine. The chain joins TRBV29-1 to TRBJ2-4; D is ambiguous. CDR3 region: CSVGDDIQYF. The CDR3 DNA reads TGCAGCGTTGGCGATGACATTCAGTACTTC.